A single sample is the source of the 27 T cell receptor beta chains below, sequenced in a study of STAT3 mutations in large granular lymphocyte leukemia (dated by TCRdb to between 2017 and 2020). The paper's findings and limits, for the study overall: At least one immunodominant TCRbeta clonotype was identified in every T-LGLL patient, and multiple immunodominant subclonotypes were identified in about half of the T-LGLL patients.

Antigen specificity for these receptors is unknown. Libraries were constructed by the immunoSEQ multiplex PCR assay. What TCRdb holds here is the immuneACCESS table cut down to in-frame rearrangements. Part of the clones is not present; checked against another copy, under half of the missing clones reflect an unresolved V gene, and the others are unexplained. Within this sample are around 10,000 clones, with 88% of them counted one time only. The ten largest clones take up roughly 35% of the sample. The sample was peripheral blood mononuclear cells. The receptor source for this set is a man aged 55 to 70 with T-cell large granular lymphocyte leukemia. Some clones in this sample may be carry-over from other donors' samples. The age is the age at diagnosis.

This rearrangement joins TRBV28 to TRBJ1-4; D might be TRBD1 (5 bases). CDR3 length: 14 amino acids. The germline CDR1 and CDR2 sequences are MDHEN and SYDVKM. V shed 4 bases and J shed 7 bases, with 13 bases lying between them. CDR3 loop: CASSSYSGGEKLFF. The CDR3 coding sequence is TGTGCCAGCAGTTCATACAGCGGGGGTGAAAAACTGTTTTTT.

V and J are TRBV2 and TRBJ2-3; 7 nucleotides match TRBD2. The CDR3 runs 11 residues. After removal of 11 bases from V and 4 bases from J, the junction contained 3 bases not matched to a gene. Germline loops: CDR1 SNHLY, CDR2 FYNNEI. CDR3: CAVSGADTQYF. The CDR3 DNA is TGTGCCGTCAGCGGGGCAGATACGCAGTATTTT.

The CDR3 region has the DNA TGTGCCTGGAGTACGGACCCTAACACTGAAGCTTTCTTT. This codes for CAWSTDPNTEAFF. The chain recombines TRBV30 with TRBJ1-1; D not certain. V was clipped by 2 bases and J by 2 bases, with 9 bases between them. The CDR3 totals 13 residues. Germline V gene data show CDR1 as GTSNPN and CDR2 as SVGIG (reference sequence).

V and J are TRBV19 and TRBJ1-1; perhaps TRBD1 as D (6 bases). The V end was cut by 9 bases, the J end by 1 base, with 15 bases between. Looked up from germline, CDR1 is LNHDA and CDR2 is SQIVND (reference sequence). This CDR3 is 14 amino acids long. CDR3: CASSKGDRNTEAFF. CDR3 nucleotides: TGTGCCAGCTCTAAGGGGGATAGGAACACTGAAGCTTTCTTT.

This clone showed up just once. The chain links TRBV18 to TRBJ2-1; possibly TRBD2 for D (6 bases). Germline assignment: CDR1 KGHSH and CDR2 LQKENI. The length of the CDR3 is 16 residues. V was clipped by 3 bases and J by 3 bases, with 15 bases between them. CDR3 sequence reads: CASSPPGLDYYNEQFF. For the CDR3, the DNA is TGTGCCAGCTCACCGCCAGGGTTGGACTACTACAATGAGCAGTTCTTC.

V and J are TRBV19 and TRBJ1-5; 9 nucleotides agree with TRBD1. V lost 4 bases, J lost 7 bases, and 5 bases stayed unmatched. The V gene's germline CDR1 is LNHDA and CDR2 SQIVND (reference sequence). The CDR3 length is 14 residues. The CDR3: CASSTTGGAQPQHF. In DNA, the CDR3 is TGTGCCAGTAGTACAACAGGGGGCGCACAGCCCCAGCATTTT.

The chain couples TRBV7-2 to TRBJ2-1; no firm D call. The CDR3 length is 13 residues. Per germline, CDR1 SGHTA and CDR2 FQGNSA. V was shortened by 8 bases and J by 10 bases, with 18 bases between the two germline ends. Here the CDR3 DNA reads TGTGCCAGCTCCCCCTCCCCTCTGGGAGAGCAGTTCTTC. Protein sequence: CASSPSPLGEQFF.

This chain uses TRBV6-1 with TRBJ1-6; TRBD1 is a possible D gene (6 bases). Germline CDR1 is MNHNS and CDR2 is SASEGT. The CDR3 totals 19 residues. Trimming took off 2 bases at V and 0 bases at J, with 17 bases between the two ends. The CDR3 region has the DNA TGTGCCAGCAGTGAATCAGTCCCCGGACAGTTCTCCTATAATTCACCCCTCCACTTT. It is translated as CASSESVPGQFSYNSPLHF.

This chain uses TRBV5-1 with TRBJ2-1; TRBD2 matches 10 bases. Germline trimming cut 4 bases from V and 7 bases from J; bases unmatched to any gene: 11. CDR1 SGHRS and CDR2 YFSETQ come from the germline V gene. The CDR3 totals 16 residues. CDR3 loop: CASSPTLAGARNEQFF. DNA of the CDR3: TGCGCCAGCAGCCCGACCCTAGCGGGAGCCCGGAATGAGCAGTTCTTC.

This clone was seen a few times. The rearrangement joins TRBV6-1 to TRBJ2-7; D not certain. CDR1 and CDR2 (germline): MNHNS, SASEGT. The CDR3 has 12 residues. The germline V and J ends were trimmed by 6 bases and 1 base, with 7 bases remaining between them. CDR3 bases: TGTGCCAGCAGCCTCGAGTCCTACGAGCAGTACTTC. As protein: CASSLESYEQYF.

This clone came up a few times. The chain couples TRBV30 to TRBJ1-5, with a tentative D call TRBD1 (6 bases). The germline V and J ends were trimmed by 5 bases and 5 bases, with 13 bases remaining between them. The CDR3 totals 13 residues. Germline CDR1 reads GTSNPN; CDR2 reads SVGIG (reference sequence). CDR3 region: CAWAGGQDQPQHF. In nucleotides, the CDR3 is TGTGCCTGGGCGGGGGGGCAGGATCAGCCCCAGCATTTT.

The chain links TRBV27 to TRBJ2-1; D is undetermined. V lost 2 bases and J 8 bases, leaving 4 bases between the germline ends. The CDR3 spans 11 residues. Looked up from germline, CDR1 is MNHEY and CDR2 is SMNVEV (reference sequence). The CDR3 loop reads CASSLVDEQFF. The CDR3 bases are TGTGCCAGCAGTTTAGTGGATGAGCAGTTCTTC.

The rearrangement uses TRBV28 and TRBJ2-7; D remains ambiguous. CDR1 is MDHEN, CDR2 SYDVKM, per germline. Trimming stripped 3 bases from V and 3 bases from J, with 3 bases between. This CDR3 is built from 11 residues. This CDR3 is CASSFIYEQYF. As DNA, the CDR3 is TGTGCCAGCAGTTTCATCTACGAGCAGTACTTC.

The V call is TRBV18, the J call TRBJ2-3; D unresolved. CDR3 size: 13 residues. The V and J ends lost 3 bases and 10 bases respectively, with 14 bases between them. Germline V lookup: CDR1 KGHSH, CDR2 LQKENI. The CDR3 nucleotides are TGTGCCAGCTCACCCGGACCCACGGGTCCGCAGTATTTT. As protein: CASSPGPTGPQYF.

The count of this clone is one. V usage is TRBV5-1 and J usage is TRBJ1-3; 7 positions agree with TRBD1. Germline values: CDR1 SGHRS, CDR2 YFSETQ. V was pared by 3 bases and J by 0 bases, with 6 bases of the junction left unmatched. CDR3 size: 16 residues. CDR3 region: CASSYGTAPSGNTIYF. In DNA form, the CDR3 reads TGCGCCAGCAGCTATGGGACAGCCCCCTCTGGAAACACCATATATTTT.

V usage is TRBV15 and J usage is TRBJ2-7; 7 bases align to TRBD2. The CDR3 spans 11 residues. CDR1 is LNHNV, CDR2 YYDKDF, per germline (reference sequence). The junction had 2 bases not matched to a gene; V was cut back by 7 bases and J by 5 bases. The CDR3 loop reads CATNREDEQYF. CDR3 in DNA: TGTGCCACCAATCGGGAGGACGAGCAGTACTTC.

The CDR3 here is CASSLDSGMGYNEQFF. The DNA for the CDR3 is TGCGCCAGCAGCTTAGATAGCGGGATGGGGTACAATGAGCAGTTCTTC. The chain links TRBV5-1 to TRBJ2-1, with 8 bases fitting TRBD2. After removal of 2 bases from V and 4 bases from J, the junction contained 8 bases not matched to a gene. Germline values: CDR1 SGHRS, CDR2 YFSETQ. The CDR3 has 16 amino acids.

The chain uses TRBV27 and TRBJ2-3; TRBD1 matches 9 bases. The ends lost 3 bases at V and 7 bases at J; junction bases unmatched: 11. Germline lookup yields CDR1 MNHEY and CDR2 SMNVEV (reference sequence). This CDR3 is built from 16 residues. CDR3 sequence (DNA): TGTGCCAGCAGTTTCTCGGGGACAGGGCTCCTGAATACGCAGTATTTT. Residues: CASSFSGTGLLNTQYF.

V usage is TRBV28 and J usage is TRBJ2-7, with TRBD1 matching over 9 bases. The CDR3 loop spans 14 amino acids. J was trimmed by 1 base and V by 8 bases; bases with no gene match: 6. Germline V CDR1 and CDR2: MDHEN, SYDVKM. The CDR3 protein is CASYTGGSSYEQYF. CDR3 nucleotides: TGTGCCAGCTACACAGGGGGCTCTTCCTACGAGCAGTACTTC. Full variable domain (remainder filled in from reference TRBV28 and TRBJ2-7): DVKVTQSSRYLVKRTGEKVFLECVQDMDHENMFWYRQDPGLGLRLIYFSYDVKMKEKGDIPEGYSVSREKKERFSLILESASTNQTSMYLCASYTGGSSYEQYFGPGTRLTVT.

V gene TRBV7-8 combines with J gene TRBJ2-1; 7 bases match TRBD2. V was pared by 4 bases and J by 7 bases, with 16 bases of the junction left unmatched. Looked up from germline, CDR1 is SGHVS and CDR2 is FQNEAQ. The CDR3 is 17 residues long. The CDR3, as DNA: TGTGCCAGCAGCTCCCCCAAGGGTAGCGGGCTGAGTAATGAGCAGTTCTTC. Residues: CASSSPKGSGLSNEQFF.

The chain uses TRBV11-2 and TRBJ2-7, with a tentative D call TRBD2 (7 bases). There are 12 residues in the CDR3. V gave up 3 bases and J gave up 6 bases, with 9 bases separating them. Germline lookup yields CDR1 SGHAT and CDR2 FQNNGV. The CDR3 spells CASSFGGAEQYF. The CDR3 nucleotides are TGTGCCAGCAGCTTTGGGGGGGCCGAGCAGTACTTC.

This clone occurred once. The DNA for the CDR3 is TGTGCCAGCAGCTTAGCGGGAGCAGGGGTAACACACTACGAGCAGTACTTC. As protein: CASSLAGAGVTHYEQYF. The rearrangement joins TRBV7-8 to TRBJ2-7; a weak D match, TRBD1 (6 bases). Germline-derived CDR1 and CDR2 are SGHVS and FQNEAQ. Trimming cost V 0 bases and J 3 bases, with 18 bases left between them. The CDR3 spans 17 residues.

This clone appeared once. The CDR3, as DNA: TGTGCCAGCAGCACACCGACGGCCTATGGCTACACCTTC. It yields the protein CASSTPTAYGYTF. J is TRBJ1-2 and V is TRBV11-2; the D is unclear. The CDR3 has 13 amino acids. Germline CDR1 is SGHAT and CDR2 is FQNNGV. V shed 5 bases and J shed 4 bases, with 11 bases lying between them.

The rearrangement joins TRBV6-6 to TRBJ2-3; D is unclear. Germline V CDR1 and CDR2: MNHNY, SVGAGI (reference sequence). Trimming stripped 0 bases from V and 2 bases from J, with 12 bases between. This CDR3 is built from 16 residues. CDR3: CASSYSLSRYTDTQYF. CDR3 coding DNA: TGTGCCAGCAGTTACTCTCTATCTCGATACACAGATACGCAGTATTTT.

This clone was detected only once. V is TRBV18 and J is TRBJ1-5, with a weak D call TRBD1 (6 bases). Germline assignment: CDR1 KGHSH and CDR2 LQKENI. This CDR3 is built from 17 residues. Trimming pared 2 bases from V and 1 base from J, leaving 15 bases between. Written as DNA, the CDR3 is TGTGCCAGCTCACCAGAAGGGGGGGGCGTGAGCAATCAGCCCCAGCATTTT. Translated: CASSPEGGGVSNQPQHF.

The V and J genes are TRBV6-1 and TRBJ2-7; D not certain. Trimming left V 2 bases short and J 3 bases short, with 17 bases between. This CDR3 is built from 16 residues. Germline lookup yields CDR1 MNHNS and CDR2 SASEGT. The CDR3 coding sequence is TGTGCCAGCAGTGAATCGTTGGCTACTGATCGCTACGAGCAGTACTTC. Its translation: CASSESLATDRYEQYF.

CDR3 in amino acids: CASKGPGSESPLHF. The CDR3 coding sequence is TGTGCCAGCAAAGGGCCAGGGAGTGAATCACCCCTCCACTTT. V is TRBV2 and J is TRBJ1-6, with D maybe TRBD1 (5 bases). Germline CDR1 SNHLY, CDR2 FYNNEI. The length of the CDR3 is 14 residues. Trimming pared 7 bases from V and 10 bases from J, leaving 17 bases between.